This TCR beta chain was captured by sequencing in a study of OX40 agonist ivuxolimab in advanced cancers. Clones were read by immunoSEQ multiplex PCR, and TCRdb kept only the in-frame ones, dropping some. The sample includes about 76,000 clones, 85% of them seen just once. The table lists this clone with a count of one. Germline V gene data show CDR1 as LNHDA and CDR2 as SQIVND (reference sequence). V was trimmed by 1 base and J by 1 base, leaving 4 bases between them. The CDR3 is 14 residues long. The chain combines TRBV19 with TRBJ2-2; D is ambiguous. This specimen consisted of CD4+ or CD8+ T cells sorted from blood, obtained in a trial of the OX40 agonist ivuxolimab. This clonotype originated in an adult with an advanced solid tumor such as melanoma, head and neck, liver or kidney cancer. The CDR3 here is CASSIGGNTGELFF. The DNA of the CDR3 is TGTGCCAGTAGTATAGGCGGGAACACCGGGGAGCTGTTTTTT.